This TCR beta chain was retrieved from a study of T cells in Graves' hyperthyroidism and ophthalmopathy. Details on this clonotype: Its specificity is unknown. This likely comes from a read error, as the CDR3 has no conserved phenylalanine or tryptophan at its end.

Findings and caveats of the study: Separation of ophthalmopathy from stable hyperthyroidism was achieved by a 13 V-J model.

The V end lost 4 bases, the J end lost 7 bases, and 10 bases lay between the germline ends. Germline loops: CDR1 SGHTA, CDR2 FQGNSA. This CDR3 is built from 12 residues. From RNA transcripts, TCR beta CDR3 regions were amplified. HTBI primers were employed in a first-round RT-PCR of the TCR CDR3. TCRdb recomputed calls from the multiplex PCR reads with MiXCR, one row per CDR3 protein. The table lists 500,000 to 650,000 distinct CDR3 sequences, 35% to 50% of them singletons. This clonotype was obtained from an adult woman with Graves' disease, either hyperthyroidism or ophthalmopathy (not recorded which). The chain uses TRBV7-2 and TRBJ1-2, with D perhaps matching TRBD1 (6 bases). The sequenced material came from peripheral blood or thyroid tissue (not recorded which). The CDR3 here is CASSSQGFGYTS. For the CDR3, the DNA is TGTGCCAGCAGCTCACAGGGTTTTGGCTACACCTCC.